This T cell receptor (beta chain) was observed in a study of Ad26.COV2.S vaccination and SARS-CoV-2 variants. Study information: Donor was one of the participants in the Ad26.COV2.S arm of the COV1001 trial. In the study, Ad26.COV2.S was injected intramuscularly once, or twice 56 days apart.

Treatment of the sample: 15 to 20 received Ad26.COV2.S at low or high dose, single or two shots; 5 received placebo; per-sample allocation not given. The investigators took samples on day 63 after the first vaccine or placebo injection. Using immunoSEQ multiplex PCR, the repertoire was profiled, and TCRdb retains in-frame clones only, with some absent. The sample carries hundreds of thousands of clones, roughly 86% recorded once. Trimming at V came to 6 bases and at J to 3 bases, leaving 7 bases not matched to a gene. Germline lookup yields CDR1 SGHRS and CDR2 YFSETQ. The CDR3 is 16 residues long. The specimen comprised peripheral blood, sampled in a trial of Ad26.COV2.S vaccine versus placebo. The J gene is TRBJ2-3, the V gene TRBV5-1, with TRBD2 matching over 13 bases. This TCR derives from a person aged 18-65 years who received the Ad26.COV2.S COVID-19 vaccine or a placebo. In nucleotides, the CDR3 is TGCGCCAGCAAACGGACTAGCGGGGGCGCAACAGATACGCAGTATTTT. It is translated as CASKRTSGGATDTQYF. Together with reference TRBV5-1 and TRBJ2-3, the CDR3 gives the full variable domain: KAGVTQTPRYLIKTRGQQVTLSCSPISGHRSVSWYQQTPGQGLQFLFEYFSETQRNKGNFPGRFSGRQFSNSRSEMNVSTLELGDSALYLCASKRTSGGATDTQYFGPGTRLTVL.